Below are 7 T cell receptor beta chains sequenced from a single sample in a study of blood T cell repertoires in COVID-19. Libraries were prepared by immunoSEQ multiplex PCR; TCRdb keeps only in-frame clonotypes and omits some of them. The sample consists of about 300,000 clones, about 87% of them appearing once. The sequencing sample was made of peripheral blood. Receptor source: a man between 70 and 80 years old with acute or convalescent COVID-19.

In this sample, this clone turned up many times. The CDR3 is CSVDGAGRGSGYGYTF. Written as DNA, the CDR3 is TGCAGCGTTGATGGGGCGGGAAGGGGATCTGGCTATGGCTACACCTTC. The chain combines TRBV29-1 with TRBJ1-2; TRBD1 is a possible D gene (5 bases). Trimming removed 3 bases at V and 4 bases at J, with 21 bases between. This CDR3 is 16 amino acids long. Germline V gene lookup returns CDR1 SQVTM and CDR2 ANQGSEA. The whole variable domain, filled in from reference TRBV29-1 and TRBJ1-2, reads SAVISQKPSRDICQRGTSLTIQCQVDSQVTMMFWYRQQPGQSLTLIATANQGSEATYESGFVIDKFPISRPNLTFSTLTVSNMSPEDSSIYLCSVDGAGRGSGYGYTFGSGTRLTVV.

The V and J genes are TRBV19 and TRBJ1-6; TRBD1 matches at 8 bases. V lost 7 bases, J lost 12 bases, and 11 bases stayed unmatched. The CDR3 sequence is 14 residues long. Germline assignment: CDR1 LNHDA and CDR2 SQIVND (reference sequence). The CDR3 is CASTPGTGFRPLHF. The CDR3 bases are TGTGCCAGTACCCCTGGGACAGGCTTTCGACCCCTCCACTTT.

Details on this clone: This sample also contains other DNA sequences that code for the same CDR3. The chain employs TRBV3-1 (or the pseudogene TRBV3-2) and TRBJ1-5; D not resolved. V lost 0 bases and J 7 bases, leaving 7 bases between the germline ends. The germline CDR1 and CDR2 sequences are LGHDT and YNNKEL (reference sequence). CDR3 length: 13 residues. CDR3 coding DNA: TGTGCCAGCAGCCAAGATCGGTACCAGCCCCAGCATTTT. Protein product: CASSQDRYQPQHF.

The chain links TRBV28 to TRBJ2-5, with 8 bases aligning to TRBD2. This CDR3 spans 12 amino acids. Trimming took 11 bases from V and 4 from J; bases not matched to a gene: 6. Per germline, CDR1 MDHEN and CDR2 SYDVKM. The CDR3 coding sequence is TGTGCCCACGGGGGGGCGGGAGAGACCCAGTACTTC. Translated, it gives CAHGGAGETQYF.

The genes are TRBV5-4 and TRBJ1-4, with 9 bases that match TRBD1. CDR1 is SGHNT, CDR2 YYREEE, per germline (reference sequence). Unmatched junction bases numbered 11, after V lost 4 bases and J lost 7 bases. This CDR3 is 16 amino acids long. The CDR3 reads CASSPQGTGTGEKLFF. The CDR3 bases are TGTGCCAGCAGCCCCCAGGGGACAGGGACGGGTGAAAAACTGTTTTTT.

This clone was detected only a few times. The V gene is TRBV7-9, the J gene TRBJ1-6, with TRBD1 matching over 7 bases. The germline V gene has CDR1 SEHNR and CDR2 FQNEAQ (reference sequence). V trimming: 6 bases; J trimming: 6 bases; junction bases outside the gene matches: 5. This CDR3 is built from 14 residues. CDR3 loop: CASRWDSSNSPLHF. The CDR3 nucleotides are TGTGCCAGCAGGTGGGACAGTTCTAATTCACCCCTCCACTTT.

The chain recombines TRBV7-2 with TRBJ2-3; D perhaps matches TRBD1 (5 bases). The germline CDR1 and CDR2 sequences are SGHTA and FQGNSA. The V end lost 2 bases, the J end lost 1 base, and 7 bases lay between the germline ends. CDR3 length: 14 amino acids. CDR3 sequence reads: CASSLLGGTDTQYF. The CDR3 coding sequence is TGTGCCAGCAGCTTACTAGGGGGCACAGATACGCAGTATTTT.